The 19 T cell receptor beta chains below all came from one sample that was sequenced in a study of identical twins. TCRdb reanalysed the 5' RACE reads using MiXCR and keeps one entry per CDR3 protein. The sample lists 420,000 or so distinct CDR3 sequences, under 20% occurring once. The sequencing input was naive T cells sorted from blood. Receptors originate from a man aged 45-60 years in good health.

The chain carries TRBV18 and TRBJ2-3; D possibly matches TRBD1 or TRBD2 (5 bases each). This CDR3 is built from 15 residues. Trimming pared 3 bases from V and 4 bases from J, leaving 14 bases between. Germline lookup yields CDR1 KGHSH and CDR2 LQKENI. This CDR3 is CASSPSEVGPDTQYF. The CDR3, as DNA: TGTGCCAGCTCACCTTCGGAGGTGGGGCCAGATACGCAGTATTTT.

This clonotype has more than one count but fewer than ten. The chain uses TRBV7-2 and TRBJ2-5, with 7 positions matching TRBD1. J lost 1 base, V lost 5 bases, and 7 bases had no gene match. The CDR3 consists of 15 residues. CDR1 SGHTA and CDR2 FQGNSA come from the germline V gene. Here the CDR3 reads CASSNLGQRQETQYF. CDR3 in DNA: TGTGCCAGCAGCAACCTGGGACAGCGCCAAGAGACCCAGTACTTC.

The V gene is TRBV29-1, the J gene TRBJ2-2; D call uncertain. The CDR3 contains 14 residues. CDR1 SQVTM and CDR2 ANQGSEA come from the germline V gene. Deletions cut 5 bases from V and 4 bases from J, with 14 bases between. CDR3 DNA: TGCAGCGTTTTCATAGGCAGCCTCACCGGGGAGCTGTTTTTT. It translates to CSVFIGSLTGELFF.

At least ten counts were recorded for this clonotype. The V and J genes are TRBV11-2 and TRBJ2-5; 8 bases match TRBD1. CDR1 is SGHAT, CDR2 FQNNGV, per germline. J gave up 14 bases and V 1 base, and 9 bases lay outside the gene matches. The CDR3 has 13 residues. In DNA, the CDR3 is TGTGCCAGCAGCTTAGGACCGGACAGGGCCCTATACTTC. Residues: CASSLGPDRALYF.

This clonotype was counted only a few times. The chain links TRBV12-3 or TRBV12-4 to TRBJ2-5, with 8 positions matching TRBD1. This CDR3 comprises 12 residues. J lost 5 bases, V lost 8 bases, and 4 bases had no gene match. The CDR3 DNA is TGTGCCAGCCCCAGGGGGCTTGAGACCCAGTACTTC. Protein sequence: CASPRGLETQYF.

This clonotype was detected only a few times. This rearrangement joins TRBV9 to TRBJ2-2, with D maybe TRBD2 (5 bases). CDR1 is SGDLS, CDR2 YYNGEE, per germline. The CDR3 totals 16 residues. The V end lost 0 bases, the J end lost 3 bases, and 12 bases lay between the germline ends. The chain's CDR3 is CASSVDPGGYTGELFF. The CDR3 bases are TGTGCCAGCAGCGTAGATCCAGGAGGCTACACCGGGGAGCTGTTTTTT.

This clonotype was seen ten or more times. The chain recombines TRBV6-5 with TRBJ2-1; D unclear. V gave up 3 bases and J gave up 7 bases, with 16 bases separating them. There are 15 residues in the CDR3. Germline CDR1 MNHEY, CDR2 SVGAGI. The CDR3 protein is CASSYRPTEVNEQFF. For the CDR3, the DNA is TGTGCCAGCAGTTATCGACCGACTGAGGTGAATGAGCAGTTCTTC.

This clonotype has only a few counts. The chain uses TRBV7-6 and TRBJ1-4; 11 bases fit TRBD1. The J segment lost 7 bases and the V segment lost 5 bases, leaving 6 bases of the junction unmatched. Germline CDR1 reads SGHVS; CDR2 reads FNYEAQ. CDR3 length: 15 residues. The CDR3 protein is CASSKGQGGFEKLFF. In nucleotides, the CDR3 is TGTGCCAGCAGCAAGGGACAGGGGGGGTTTGAAAAACTGTTTTTT.

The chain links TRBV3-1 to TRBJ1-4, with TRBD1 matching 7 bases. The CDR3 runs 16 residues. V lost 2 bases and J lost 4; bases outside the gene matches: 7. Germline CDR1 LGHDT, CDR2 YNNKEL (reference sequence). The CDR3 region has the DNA TGTGCCAGCAGCCAAAATCGACAGGGTGGTAATGAAAAACTGTTTTTT. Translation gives CASSQNRQGGNEKLFF.

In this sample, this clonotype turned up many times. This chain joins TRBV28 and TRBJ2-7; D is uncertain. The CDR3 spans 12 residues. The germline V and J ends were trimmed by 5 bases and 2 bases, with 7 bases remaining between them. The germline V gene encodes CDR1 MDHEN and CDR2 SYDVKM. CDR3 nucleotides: TGTGCCAGCAGTATTGGGGCCTACGAGCAGTACTTC. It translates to CASSIGAYEQYF.

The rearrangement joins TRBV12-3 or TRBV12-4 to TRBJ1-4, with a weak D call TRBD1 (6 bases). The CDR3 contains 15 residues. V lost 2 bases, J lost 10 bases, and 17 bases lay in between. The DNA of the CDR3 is TGTGCCAGCAGTTTATCCGGGGGGGCTGGACGAAAACTGTTTTTT. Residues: CASSLSGGAGRKLFF.

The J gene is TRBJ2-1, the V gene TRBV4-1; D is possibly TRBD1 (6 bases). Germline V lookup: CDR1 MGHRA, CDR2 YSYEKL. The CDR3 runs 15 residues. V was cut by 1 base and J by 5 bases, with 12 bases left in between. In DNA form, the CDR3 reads TGCGCCAGCAGCCAAGGTGGAGGACAGCACAATGAGCAGTTCTTC. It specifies CASSQGGGQHNEQFF.

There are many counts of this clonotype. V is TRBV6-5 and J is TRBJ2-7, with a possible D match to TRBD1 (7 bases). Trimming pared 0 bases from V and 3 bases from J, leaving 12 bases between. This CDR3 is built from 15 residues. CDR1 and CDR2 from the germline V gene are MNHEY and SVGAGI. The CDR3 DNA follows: TGTGCCAGCAGTTACTCTTTCCAGGGGGGCTACGAGCAGTACTTC. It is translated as CASSYSFQGGYEQYF.

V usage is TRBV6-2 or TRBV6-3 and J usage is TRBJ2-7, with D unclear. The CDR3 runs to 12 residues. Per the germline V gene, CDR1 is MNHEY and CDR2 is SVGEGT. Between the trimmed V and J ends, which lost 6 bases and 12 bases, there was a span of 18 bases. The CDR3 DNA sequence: TGTGCCAGCAGCCCAAACTGGGGATATACGTACTTC. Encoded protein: CASSPNWGYTYF.

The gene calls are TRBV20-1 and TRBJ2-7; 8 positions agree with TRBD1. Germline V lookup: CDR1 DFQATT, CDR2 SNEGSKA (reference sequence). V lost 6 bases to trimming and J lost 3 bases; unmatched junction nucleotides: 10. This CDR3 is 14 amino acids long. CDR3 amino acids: CSAPNPGQDYEQYF. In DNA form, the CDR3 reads TGCAGTGCACCAAATCCGGGACAGGACTACGAGCAGTACTTC.

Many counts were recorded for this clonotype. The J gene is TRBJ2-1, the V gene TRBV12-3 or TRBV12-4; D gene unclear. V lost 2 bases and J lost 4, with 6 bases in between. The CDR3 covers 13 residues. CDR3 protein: CASSLSAYNEQFF. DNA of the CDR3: TGTGCCAGCAGTTTAAGTGCTTACAATGAGCAGTTCTTC.

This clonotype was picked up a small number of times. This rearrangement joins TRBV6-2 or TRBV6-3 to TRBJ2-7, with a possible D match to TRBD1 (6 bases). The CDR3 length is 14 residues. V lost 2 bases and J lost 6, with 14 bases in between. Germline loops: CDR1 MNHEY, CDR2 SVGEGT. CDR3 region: CASSYHRTEGEQYF. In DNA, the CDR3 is TGTGCCAGCAGTTACCATCGGACAGAAGGCGAGCAGTACTTC.

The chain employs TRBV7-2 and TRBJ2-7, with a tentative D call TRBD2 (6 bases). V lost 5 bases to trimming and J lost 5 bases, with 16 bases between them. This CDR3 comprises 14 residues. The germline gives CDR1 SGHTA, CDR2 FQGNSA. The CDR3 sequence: CASSTSRDVDEQYF. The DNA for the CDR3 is TGTGCCAGCAGCACTAGCCGGGACGTCGACGAGCAGTACTTC.

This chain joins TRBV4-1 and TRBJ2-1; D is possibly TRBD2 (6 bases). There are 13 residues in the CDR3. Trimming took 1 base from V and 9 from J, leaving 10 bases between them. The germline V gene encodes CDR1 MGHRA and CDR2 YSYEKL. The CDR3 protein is CASSQVREAEQFF. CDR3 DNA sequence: TGCGCCAGCAGCCAAGTTAGGGAGGCTGAGCAGTTCTTC.